This TCR beta chain was captured in a study of shared clonotypes between healthy human individuals. General study results and limits: Sampling included only blood; tissue repertoires likely differ.

Using 200 ng DNA, 30,000 to 35,000 T cell genomes, the sorted-subset replicate PCRs were run. Clones were sequenced by immunoSEQ multiplex PCR, and TCRdb holds only the in-frame ones, with some missing. The table includes millions of clones, approximately 94% detected once. This clone was seen more than once but under ten times. No antigen is known for it. The sequence came from a man aged 18 to 30 in good health. What was sequenced was naive CD4+ T cells sorted from blood. Stated subset: CD45RA+ positively selected.

The CDR3 DNA follows: TGTGCCAGCAGTGCCAGAGTCACTGAAGCTTTCTTT. It yields the protein CASSARVTEAFF. The chain combines TRBV2 with TRBJ1-1, with D uncertain. This CDR3 has 12 amino acids. Per germline, CDR1 SNHLY and CDR2 FYNNEI. The germline V and J ends were trimmed by 4 bases and 4 bases, with 7 bases remaining between them.